This T cell receptor (beta chain) came from a study of blood T cell repertoires in COVID-19. Only in-frame clones appear in the TCRdb table, and some are missing; sequencing was by immunoSEQ multiplex PCR. The data hold roughly 240,000 clones, with about nine tenths observed a single time. The sequence was obtained from a woman in her thirties with acute COVID-19. Sample: PBMCs or T cells enriched from blood (not recorded which).

This CDR3 is CASSLAVSGGVDGYTF. Here the CDR3 DNA reads TGTGCCAGCAGCTTAGCGGTTTCTGGGGGGGTAGATGGCTACACCTTC. The V gene is TRBV7-8, the J gene TRBJ1-2; D possibly corresponds to TRBD1 (5 bases). V lost 0 bases to trimming and J lost 6 bases, with 17 bases between them. Per the germline V gene, CDR1 is SGHVS and CDR2 is FQNEAQ. This CDR3 is built from 16 residues.